Listed below are T cell receptor beta chains from one sample, sequenced in a study of cytomegalovirus exposure and HLA in healthy donors. The repertoire was sequenced with immunoSEQ multiplex PCR; TCRdb's copy has only in-frame clones and lacks some. The sample holds 95,000 to 150,000 clones, around 80% seen once. Sequencing was carried out using PBMCs. Every receptor here comes from a woman aged 55-70 years in good health and CMV-seropositive. The CDR3 runs from the conserved cysteine through the conserved F or W. The D gene is left open where the match is weak. Only part of the rows carry a size: once, few, many, or a class if the clone is expanded.

V gene	D gene	J gene	clone size	CDR3 protein	CDR3 DNA
TRBV5-1	-	TRBJ1-2	-	CASSSQTENYGYTF	TGCGCCAGCAGTTCTCAGACAGAGAACTATGGCTACACCTTC
TRBV18	-	TRBJ1-4	-	CASSQGANEKLFF	TGTGCCAGCTCACAGGGAGCGAATGAAAAACTGTTTTTT
TRBV18	TRBD1	TRBJ2-7	-	CASSPRARGQGEGEQYF	TGTGCCAGCTCACCACGGGCCCGAGGACAGGGGGAGGGCGAGCAGTACTTC
TRBV6-5	TRBD1	TRBJ1-3	-	CASRQGSGNTIYF	TGTGCCAGCAGACAGGGGTCCGGAAACACCATATATTTT
TRBV10-3	-	TRBJ2-3	-	CAISSTDTQYF	TGTGCCATCAGTAGCACAGATACACAGTATTTT
TRBV6-1	-	TRBJ2-1	-	CASSGEVGSYNEQFF	TGTGCCAGCAGCGGGGAGGTAGGCTCCTACAATGAGCAGTTCTTC
TRBV5-4	-	TRBJ2-1	-	CASSSINEQFF	TGTGCCAGCAGCTCTATCAATGAGCAGTTCTTC
TRBV2	-	TRBJ2-5	-	CASSENTLQETQYF	TGTGCCAGCAGTGAAAACACCCTCCAAGAGACCCAGTACTTC
TRBV4-2	-	TRBJ2-1	few	CASSQVTSSSSYNEQFF	TGTGCCAGCAGCCAGGTTACTAGTTCCTCCTCCTACAATGAGCAGTTCTTC
TRBV7-9	-	TRBJ2-1	few	CASSPRSAPMGNEQFF	TGTGCCAGCAGCCCCCGAAGCGCCCCGATGGGCAATGAGCAGTTCTTC
TRBV27	-	TRBJ1-6	-	CASSSRLSLDSPLHF	TGTGCCAGCAGTTCCAGGCTTTCCCTGGATTCACCCCTCCACTTT